This passage covers 17 T cell receptor beta chains from one sample sequenced in a study of blood T cell repertoires in COVID-19. Profiled with immunoSEQ multiplex PCR; TCRdb holds only in-frame clones, not every one. The sample yields around 200,000 clones, 86% seen once. Sequenced material: peripheral blood. Receptor source: an elderly woman in a cohort sampled during active or convalescent COVID-19.

V gene TRBV18 combines with J gene TRBJ2-7; 12 bases align to TRBD2. The CDR3 covers 15 residues. Germline CDR1 is KGHSH and CDR2 is LQKENI. The V gene end was trimmed by 5 bases and the J gene end by 3 bases; junction bases not matched to a gene: 5. In DNA, the CDR3 is TGTGCCAGCTCAAGGACTAGCGGGGATTACTACGAGCAGTACTTC. Amino acids: CASSRTSGDYYEQYF.

V and J are TRBV9 and TRBJ2-2; D possibly corresponds to TRBD2 (5 bases). From germline, CDR1 is SGDLS and CDR2 YYNGEE. The CDR3 extends over 15 amino acids. Trimming took 2 bases from V and 1 from J, leaving 9 bases between them. This chain's CDR3 is CASSVGAGNTGELFF. In nucleotides, the CDR3 is TGTGCCAGCAGCGTCGGCGCGGGGAACACCGGGGAGCTGTTTTTT.

The genes are TRBV7-8 and TRBJ1-5; D possibly corresponds to TRBD1 (6 bases). The V end lost 4 bases, the J end lost 2 bases, and 6 bases lay between the germline ends. The CDR3 contains 13 residues. Germline CDR1 SGHVS, CDR2 FQNEAQ. CDR3 sequence: CASSSGGNQPQHF. The CDR3 DNA follows: TGTGCCAGCAGCTCAGGGGGCAATCAGCCCCAGCATTTT.

The genes are TRBV7-9 and TRBJ1-6, with D perhaps TRBD1 (5 bases). CDR1 and CDR2 (germline): SEHNR, FQNEAQ (reference sequence). This CDR3 has 13 amino acids. The V gene lost 4 bases and the J gene lost 8 bases, with 9 bases spanning the gap. CDR3 sequence (DNA): TGTGCCAGCAGCTCGGACACAGATTCACCCCTCCACTTT. It translates to CASSSDTDSPLHF.

The chain employs TRBV5-4 and TRBJ2-1; 16 bases are a match to TRBD2. The V segment lost 4 bases and the J segment 6 bases; nucleotides outside the gene matches: 7. The germline V gene encodes CDR1 SGHNT and CDR2 YYREEE (reference sequence). The CDR3 covers 17 residues. As DNA, the CDR3 is TGTGCCAGCAGCACCGGGACTAGCGGGAGGGGTGTCAATGAGCAGTTCTTC. This encodes CASSTGTSGRGVNEQFF.

The chain recombines TRBV2 with TRBJ2-5; 7 bases align to TRBD1. The CDR3 is 13 amino acids. J gave up 4 bases and V 7 bases, and 6 bases lay outside the gene matches. Germline V lookup: CDR1 SNHLY, CDR2 FYNNEI. The CDR3 loop is CASKDRNGETQYF. CDR3 nucleotides: TGTGCCAGCAAGGACAGGAATGGAGAGACCCAGTACTTC.

The V call is TRBV5-1, the J call TRBJ2-5; D remains unclear. Deletions cut 0 bases from V and 5 bases from J, with 8 bases between. The length of the CDR3 is 13 residues. CDR1 is SGHRS and CDR2 is YFSETQ in the germline V gene. The DNA of the CDR3 is TGCGCCAGCAGCTTGGATTCCGGGGAGACCCAGTACTTC. Its translation is CASSLDSGETQYF.

The chain has TRBV5-1 and TRBJ2-1; D call uncertain. Trimming took 1 base from V and 2 from J, leaving 7 bases between them. Germline V gene sequence: CDR1 SGHRS, CDR2 YFSETQ. The CDR3 contains 14 residues. The CDR3 DNA is TGCGCCAGCAGCTTGCTGAGCGCCTACAATGAGCAGTTCTTC. As protein: CASSLLSAYNEQFF.

A few counts support this clone. This chain links TRBV5-1 with TRBJ1-2; D not resolved. This CDR3 has 14 residues. V shed 10 bases and J shed 4 bases, with 20 bases lying between them. CDR1 is SGHRS and CDR2 is YFSETQ in the germline V gene. The CDR3 sequence is CASTPPGQAYGYTF. The CDR3 bases are TGCGCCTCTACCCCTCCTGGGCAGGCCTATGGCTACACCTTC.

The chain links TRBV5-8 to TRBJ1-6; possible D gene TRBD1, 5 bases. Germline values: CDR1 SGHTS, CDR2 YDEGEE. The CDR3 loop spans 15 amino acids. Trimming pared 3 bases from V and 13 bases from J, leaving 20 bases between. CDR3 in DNA: TGTGCCAGCAGCTCAACAGAAACTAGCCGGGGGCCCCTCCACTTT. Translation gives CASSSTETSRGPLHF.

V is TRBV25-1 and J is TRBJ2-7; the D gene is possibly TRBD2 (6 bases). CDR3 length: 15 amino acids. Germline values: CDR1 MGHDK, CDR2 SYGVNS. The V and J ends lost 2 bases and 6 bases respectively, with 17 bases between them. The CDR3 bases are TGTGCCAGCAGTGAAGGTGATATTATGGGGGGCGAGCAGTACTTC. Amino acid sequence: CASSEGDIMGGEQYF.

The J gene is TRBJ2-1, the V gene TRBV15; 8 bases match TRBD2. The CDR3 runs to 13 residues. Trimming took 0 bases from V and 13 from J; bases not matched to a gene: 5. The germline gives CDR1 LNHNV, CDR2 YYDKDF (reference sequence). CDR3 loop: CATSRDGREGQFF. Written as DNA, the CDR3 is TGTGCCACCAGCAGAGATGGTCGGGAGGGCCAGTTCTTC.

The gene calls are TRBV24-1 and TRBJ2-7; a weak D match, TRBD1 (6 bases). The CDR3 runs to 12 residues. Germline assignment: CDR1 KGHDR and CDR2 SFDVKD. The V gene lost 9 bases and the J gene lost 0 bases, with 8 bases spanning the gap. The CDR3 spells CATGDTSYEQYF. The CDR3 DNA reads as TGTGCCACCGGGGACACCTCCTACGAGCAGTACTTC.

The V gene is TRBV29-1, the J gene TRBJ2-3; D is possibly TRBD1 (6 bases). This CDR3 is built from 14 residues. V dropped 5 bases and J dropped 5 bases, with 17 bases sitting between them. CDR1 SQVTM and CDR2 ANQGSEA come from the germline V gene. CDR3 sequence reads: CSVTTGPRRDTQYF. In DNA, the CDR3 is TGCAGCGTTACGACAGGTCCGAGGAGAGATACGCAGTATTTT.

The rearrangement joins TRBV10-3 to TRBJ1-1; tentatively, D is TRBD1 (5 bases). Looked up from germline, CDR1 is ENHRY and CDR2 is SYGVKD. Deletions cut 5 bases from V and 7 bases from J, with 11 bases between. The length of the CDR3 is 12 residues. In DNA form, the CDR3 reads TGTGCCATCAGTAGGGCCGGGGGTGAAGCTTTCTTT. Translated: CAISRAGGEAFF.

The chain has TRBV10-3 and TRBJ2-1, with TRBD2 matching 12 bases. This CDR3 has 15 amino acids. Germline CDR1 ENHRY, CDR2 SYGVKD. V lost 4 bases, J lost 4 bases, and 2 bases stayed unmatched. CDR3 nucleotide sequence: TGTGCCATCAGTGCTCTAGCGGGAGGGTACAATGAGCAGTTCTTC. Protein product: CAISALAGGYNEQFF.

The chain has TRBV7-2 and TRBJ2-3, with 11 bases identical to TRBD2. V was clipped by 3 bases and J by 2 bases; unmatched bases: 10. Germline V gene lookup returns CDR1 SGHTA and CDR2 FQGNSA. This CDR3 is 18 amino acids long. CDR3 sequence reads: CASSFSGGAFGFTDTQYF. The CDR3 DNA reads as TGTGCCAGCAGCTTTAGCGGGGGGGCTTTTGGATTCACAGATACGCAGTATTTT.